Detailed here is one T cell receptor (beta chain). This specimen belongs to a study of blood T cell repertoires in COVID-19. Study-wide context: The samples span acute and convalescent COVID-19 from the United States, Italy and Spain. PBMCs, B-cell-depleted T cells, or T cells provided the cDNA or gDNA that made up the material.

In the source study's methods: From reference gene primer amplification, estimates of nucleated cell counts were derived. Profiling relied on immunoSEQ multiplex PCR, and the TCRdb table lists in-frame clones only, not all of them. The DNA was the basis for D and trimming; V, J and clone size are from that table. This sample has approximately 170,000 clones, with 65% to 85% found just once. Trimming cost V 2 bases and J 4 bases, with 14 bases left between them. Germline CDR1 MDHEN, CDR2 SYDVKM. This CDR3 has 15 residues. Sequencing used peripheral blood. This clonotype was sampled from a woman aged 70-85 years who had recovered from COVID-19. V usage is TRBV28 and J usage is TRBJ2-5; tentatively, D is TRBD2 (5 bases). The CDR3 here is CASSLAGPPGETQYF. As DNA, the CDR3 is TGTGCCAGCAGTTTAGCGGGCCCGCCGGGAGAGACCCAGTACTTC.